The next 11 T cell receptor beta chains were all read from a single sample in a study of cytomegalovirus exposure and HLA in healthy donors. With 60 Vbeta and 13 Jbeta primers, the PCR was carried out. TCRdb keeps only in-frame clones here, not all; method: immunoSEQ multiplex PCR. The data contain 150,000 to 200,000 clones, approximately 82% of them singletons. The specimen sequenced was PBMCs. These receptors were obtained from a woman younger than 35 in good health and CMV-seronegative.

The rearrangement links TRBV13 to TRBJ2-7; 11 bases match TRBD2. Germline V gene lookup returns CDR1 PRHDT and CDR2 FYEKMQ (reference sequence). Trimming removed 8 bases from V and 2 bases from J; junction bases left unmatched: 11. The CDR3 is 16 amino acids. Here the CDR3 reads CASRWAGTSGTYEQYF. DNA of the CDR3: TGTGCCAGCCGGTGGGCCGGGACTAGCGGCACCTACGAGCAGTACTTC.

This chain links TRBV18 with TRBJ1-1; 8 bases match TRBD1. The CDR3 sequence is 14 residues long. With 6 bases clipped from V and 1 base from J, the junction kept 4 bases outside the gene matches. Germline V gene data show CDR1 as KGHSH and CDR2 as LQKENI. CDR3 in amino acids: CASSLQGGNTEAFF. CDR3 nucleotides: TGTGCCAGCTCGCTACAGGGGGGGAACACTGAAGCTTTCTTT. The full variable domain, rest sourced from reference TRBV18 and TRBJ1-1, is NAGVMQNPRHLVRRRGQEARLRCSPMKGHSHVYWYRQLPEEGLKFMVYLQKENIIDESGMPKERFSAEFPKEGPSILRIQQVVRGDSAAYFCASSLQGGNTEAFFGQGTRLTVV.

The V gene is TRBV18, the J gene TRBJ2-1, with TRBD2 matching over 9 bases. The length of the CDR3 is 15 residues. V was clipped by 6 bases and J by 4 bases; unmatched bases: 7. The V gene's germline CDR1 is KGHSH and CDR2 LQKENI. The CDR3 nucleotides read TGTGCCAGCTCTCGTCGGACTAGCGATTACAATGAGCAGTTCTTC. Translated: CASSRRTSDYNEQFF. The full variable domain, in which reference TRBV18 and TRBJ2-1 provide the parts outside the CDR3, is NAGVMQNPRHLVRRRGQEARLRCSPMKGHSHVYWYRQLPEEGLKFMVYLQKENIIDESGMPKERFSAEFPKEGPSILRIQQVVRGDSAAYFCASSRRTSDYNEQFFGPGTRLTVL.

The chain has TRBV2 and TRBJ2-3; a possible D gene is TRBD2 (5 bases). This CDR3 has 16 amino acids. The germline CDR1 and CDR2 sequences are SNHLY and FYNNEI. Trimming stripped 1 base from V and 6 bases from J, with 17 bases between. The CDR3 region has the DNA TGTGCCAGCAGTGAAGTTGGACTCGCGAGGTGGGATACGCAGTATTTT. This translates into CASSEVGLARWDTQYF.

The gene calls are TRBV19 and TRBJ2-3, with TRBD2 matching 9 bases. The germline V gene encodes CDR1 LNHDA and CDR2 SQIVND (reference sequence). The CDR3 is 16 amino acids. Unmatched junction bases numbered 2, after V lost 1 base and J lost 0 bases. The CDR3 region is CASSIATSGSTDTQYF. The CDR3 DNA is TGTGCCAGTAGTATAGCCACTAGCGGGAGCACAGATACGCAGTATTTT.

V is TRBV2 and J is TRBJ2-5; TRBD1 matches at 7 bases. This CDR3 comprises 12 residues. In germline, CDR1 is SNHLY, CDR2 FYNNEI. The trim removed 5 bases at V and 4 bases at J, leaving 1 base unmatched. CDR3 coding DNA: TGTGCCAGCAGTAACAGGGGAGAGACCCAGTACTTC. Translation gives CASSNRGETQYF. Full variable domain (remainder filled in from reference TRBV2 and TRBJ2-5): EPEVTQTPSHQVTQMGQEVILRCVPISNHLYFYWYRQILGQKVEFLVSFYNNEISEKSEIFDDQFSVERPDGSNFTLKIRSTKLEDSAMYFCASSNRGETQYFGPGTRLLVL.

The chain has TRBV2 and TRBJ2-1, with 7 bases matching TRBD1. CDR1 and CDR2 (germline): SNHLY, FYNNEI. This CDR3 contains 16 residues. Germline trimming cut 2 bases from V and 9 bases from J; bases unmatched to any gene: 13. This CDR3 reads CASSEFETGIMSEQFF. CDR3 in DNA: TGTGCCAGCAGTGAATTTGAGACAGGGATTATGAGTGAGCAGTTCTTC. Drawing the rest from reference TRBV2 and TRBJ2-1, the complete variable domain is EPEVTQTPSHQVTQMGQEVILRCVPISNHLYFYWYRQILGQKVEFLVSFYNNEISEKSEIFDDQFSVERPDGSNFTLKIRSTKLEDSAMYFCASSEFETGIMSEQFFGPGTRLTVL.

This chain's CDR3 is CASRKFGSGTYEQYF. The CDR3 DNA reads TGTGCCAGTAGAAAATTTGGTAGCGGGACCTACGAGCAGTACTTC. The rearrangement joins TRBV19 to TRBJ2-7; 8 bases fit TRBD2. This CDR3 is built from 15 residues. The germline CDR1 and CDR2 sequences are LNHDA and SQIVND (reference sequence). The V gene end was trimmed by 6 bases and the J gene end by 2 bases; junction bases not matched to a gene: 9.

The V gene is TRBV2, the J gene TRBJ1-2; TRBD1 might be the D (6 bases). V lost 0 bases and J lost 5, with 10 bases in between. This CDR3 contains 14 residues. Looked up from germline, CDR1 is SNHLY and CDR2 is FYNNEI. The CDR3 sequence is CASSEATRGYGYTF. The CDR3 DNA is TGTGCCAGCAGTGAAGCGACGAGGGGGTATGGCTACACCTTC.

The chain employs TRBV5-1 and TRBJ2-1; D perhaps matches TRBD2 (6 bases). The germline gives CDR1 SGHRS, CDR2 YFSETQ. Trimming took 4 bases from V and 5 from J, leaving 16 bases between them. This CDR3 comprises 15 residues. CDR3 in DNA: TGCGCCAGCAGCCCTGTGCGAGCGGGCGACAATGAGCAGTTCTTC. It specifies CASSPVRAGDNEQFF.

Only one count was recorded for this clone. The rearrangement links TRBV19 to TRBJ2-7; D remains ambiguous. This CDR3 has 13 residues. V was cut by 5 bases and J by 3 bases, with 11 bases left in between. CDR1 and CDR2 from the germline V gene are LNHDA and SQIVND (reference sequence). The CDR3 here is CASSPVRFYEQYF. The DNA for the CDR3 is TGTGCCAGTAGTCCCGTCAGATTCTACGAGCAGTACTTC.